One and the same sample provided the 32 T cell receptor beta chains below, sequenced in a study of brain T cells in children with intractable seizures. Here immunoSEQ multiplex PCR was the method, and the copy in TCRdb shows in-frame clones only, minus some. The table includes tens of thousands of clones, approximately 94% detected once. This specimen consisted of peripheral blood, obtained at surgery. Receptors were obtained from a boy aged 10-17 years with focal cortical dysplasia and intractable seizures.

V gene TRBV7-2 combines with J gene TRBJ1-1, with 8 bases lining up with TRBD1. The CDR3 is 14 amino acids. With 4 bases clipped from V and 4 bases from J, the junction kept 5 bases outside the gene matches. From germline, CDR1 is SGHTA and CDR2 FQGNSA. The CDR3 bases are TGTGCCAGCAGCTCACCCGACAGGGGCACTGAAGCTTTCTTT. It specifies CASSSPDRGTEAFF.

This clone was recorded only once. The chain joins TRBV7-8 to TRBJ1-1; 8 bases map to TRBD1. V was pared by 3 bases and J by 3 bases, with 3 bases of the junction left unmatched. Per the germline V gene, CDR1 is SGHVS and CDR2 is FQNEAQ. There are 14 residues in the CDR3. In DNA, the CDR3 is TGTGCCAGCAGCTTCAGGACAGGGCACACTGAAGCTTTCTTT. Amino acids: CASSFRTGHTEAFF.

Here the CDR3 reads CASSLGAGSYNEQFF. CDR3 nucleotides: TGCGCCAGCAGCTTGGGTGCAGGCTCCTACAATGAGCAGTTCTTC. The rearrangement joins TRBV5-1 to TRBJ2-1; no firm D call. The germline V and J ends were trimmed by 0 bases and 0 bases, with 7 bases remaining between them. The germline V gene has CDR1 SGHRS and CDR2 YFSETQ. The CDR3 sequence is 15 residues long.

The chain links TRBV13 to TRBJ2-1; D unclear. This CDR3 spans 14 amino acids. Germline values: CDR1 PRHDT, CDR2 FYEKMQ (reference sequence). The V end lost 0 bases, the J end lost 9 bases, and 12 bases lay between the germline ends. The CDR3 DNA reads TGTGCCAGCAGCTTAGGCCATTCAGGTGGTGAGCAGTTCTTC. Protein sequence: CASSLGHSGGEQFF.

The chain has TRBV5-5 and TRBJ1-1, with a weak D call TRBD1 (5 bases). The CDR3 sequence is 14 residues long. Deletions cut 0 bases from V and 3 bases from J, with 9 bases between. Germline V gene lookup returns CDR1 SGHKS and CDR2 YYEKEE (reference sequence). The CDR3 sequence: CASSLGDGDTEAFF. The DNA of the CDR3 is TGTGCCAGCAGCTTGGGGGACGGGGACACTGAAGCTTTCTTT.

The V and J genes are TRBV5-1 and TRBJ1-6; D gene uncertain. Germline-derived CDR1 and CDR2 are SGHRS and YFSETQ. The CDR3 extends over 17 amino acids. The ends were cut back, 1 base at V and 4 bases at J, with 15 bases in the middle. The CDR3, as DNA: TGCGCCAGCAGCTTGCGGTCGGAGGGAGGTTATAATTCACCCCTCCACTTT. This codes for CASSLRSEGGYNSPLHF.

This chain connects TRBV28 to TRBJ2-7, with 12 positions matching TRBD2. Trimming removed 6 bases from V and 5 bases from J; junction bases left unmatched: 2. The CDR3 length is 13 residues. Germline loops: CDR1 MDHEN, CDR2 SYDVKM. Here the CDR3 DNA reads TGTGCCAGCAGGCTAGCGGGAGGGCACGAGCAGTACGTC. Translation gives CASRLAGGHEQYV.

The chain recombines TRBV7-8 with TRBJ1-5, with D tentatively TRBD1 (5 bases). This CDR3 region has 16 residues. With 1 base removed from V and 5 bases from J, the gap between germline ends came to 15 bases. The germline gives CDR1 SGHVS, CDR2 FQNEAQ. This chain's CDR3 is CASSLEGELSHQPQHF. The CDR3 nucleotides read TGTGCCAGCAGCTTAGAAGGGGAGCTTTCCCATCAGCCCCAGCATTTT.

The V call is TRBV7-2, the J call TRBJ2-1; 11 nucleotides match TRBD2. Germline V lookup: CDR1 SGHTA, CDR2 FQGNSA. This CDR3 has 15 amino acids. Trimming removed 5 bases from V and 4 bases from J; junction bases left unmatched: 4. The CDR3 sequence is CASSPLAGGYNEQFF. The DNA of the CDR3 is TGTGCCAGCAGCCCCCTAGCGGGGGGTTACAATGAGCAGTTCTTC.

The V and J genes are TRBV3-1 (or the pseudogene TRBV3-2) and TRBJ2-5; D is possibly TRBD2 (6 bases). The CDR3 loop spans 16 amino acids. Germline CDR1 and CDR2: LGHDT and YNNKEL (reference sequence). Trimming pared 0 bases from V and 4 bases from J, leaving 15 bases between. The CDR3: CASSQDLSAGLETQYF. The CDR3 region has the DNA TGTGCCAGCAGCCAAGATCTTTCGGCGGGGCTAGAGACCCAGTACTTC.

This clone was seen just once. This chain joins TRBV23-1 and TRBJ1-5; D unresolved. TRBV23-1 is marked as an open reading frame, function uncertain. The CDR3 length is 15 residues. The V end lost 4 bases, the J end lost 0 bases, and 10 bases lay between the germline ends. The CDR3 bases are TGCGCCAGCAGTCCACCGAGGGATAGCAATCAGCCCCAGCATTTT. This codes for CASSPPRDSNQPQHF.

This chain's CDR3 is CASSDPYRDYEETQYF. In nucleotides, the CDR3 is TGTGCCAGTAGCGACCCCTACCGGGACTATGAAGAGACCCAGTACTTC. This rearrangement joins TRBV19 to TRBJ2-5; 7 bases match TRBD2. The CDR3 is made up of 16 amino acids. V shed 6 bases, J shed 3 bases, and the junction held 13 bases outside the gene matches. Germline lookup yields CDR1 LNHDA and CDR2 SQIVND (reference sequence).

This clone was counted a single time. This rearrangement joins TRBV5-1 to TRBJ2-5; 8 bases line up with TRBD2. CDR3 size: 14 residues. With 2 bases clipped from V and 5 bases from J, the junction kept 5 bases outside the gene matches. CDR1 and CDR2 (germline): SGHRS, YFSETQ. The DNA for the CDR3 is TGCGCCAGCAGCTTCGGGGGGGCCAGGGAGACCCAGTACTTC. This codes for CASSFGGARETQYF.

The chain uses TRBV7-8 and TRBJ1-5, with D possibly being TRBD1 (5 bases). V lost 4 bases and J lost 9, with 19 bases in between. The CDR3 totals 15 residues. Germline CDR1 is SGHVS and CDR2 is FQNEAQ. The CDR3 loop reads CASSSLRGANGPQHF. In DNA form, the CDR3 reads TGTGCCAGCAGCTCCCTCAGAGGGGCGAACGGGCCCCAGCATTTT.

The chain recombines TRBV5-1 with TRBJ2-6; no reliable D call. The CDR3 runs to 14 residues. Germline V gene sequence: CDR1 SGHRS, CDR2 YFSETQ. V dropped 7 bases and J dropped 4 bases, with 12 bases sitting between them. CDR3 region: CASASIVGANVLTF. DNA for the CDR3: TGCGCCAGCGCCTCGATCGTGGGGGCCAACGTCCTGACTTTC.

This chain connects TRBV5-6 to TRBJ2-3; D possibly corresponds to TRBD2 (5 bases). Trimming left V 1 base short and J 2 bases short, with 14 bases between. The germline gives CDR1 SGHDT, CDR2 YYEEEE. There are 16 residues in the CDR3. In DNA, the CDR3 is TGTGCCAGCAGCTTGCTACCTAGCAGTTACACAGATACGCAGTATTTT. Residues: CASSLLPSSYTDTQYF.

This clone came up once. The V call is TRBV4-1, the J call TRBJ2-3; D might be TRBD2 (6 bases). Germline V gene data show CDR1 as MGHRA and CDR2 as YSYEKL. V lost 5 bases and J lost 4, with 13 bases in between. The CDR3 sequence is 14 residues long. In DNA form, the CDR3 reads TGCGCCAGCAGCGAGCGCTTAGCGGCAGATACGCAGTATTTT. It yields the protein CASSERLAADTQYF.

J is TRBJ2-1 and V is TRBV13; 10 bases line up with TRBD1. Trimming removed 4 bases from V and 9 bases from J; junction bases left unmatched: 12. This CDR3 contains 16 residues. Looked up from germline, CDR1 is PRHDT and CDR2 is FYEKMQ (reference sequence). CDR3 residues: CASSSPRGQGRCEQFF. CDR3 DNA sequence: TGTGCCAGCAGCTCACCCCGGGGACAGGGGAGATGTGAGCAGTTCTTC.

The CDR3 nucleotides are TGCGCCAGCAGCCAAATTATAGTATACAATGAGCAGTTCTTC. Residues: CASSQIIVYNEQFF. The chain links TRBV4-1 to TRBJ2-1; no reliable D call. This CDR3 has 14 amino acids. Germline-derived CDR1 and CDR2 are MGHRA and YSYEKL. Trimming took off 2 bases at V and 4 bases at J, with 9 bases between the two ends.

The gene calls are TRBV19 and TRBJ2-5; D gene unclear. Germline V gene data show CDR1 as LNHDA and CDR2 as SQIVND (reference sequence). Trimming stripped 2 bases from V and 4 bases from J, with 2 bases between. The CDR3 sequence is 11 residues long. CDR3 DNA sequence: TGTGCCAGTAGTATACGAGAGACCCAGTACTTC. It yields the protein CASSIRETQYF.

J is TRBJ2-5 and V is TRBV6-1; 12 bases align to TRBD2. Germline V lookup: CDR1 MNHNS, CDR2 SASEGT. With 2 bases clipped from V and 7 bases from J, the junction kept 8 bases outside the gene matches. The CDR3 runs 16 residues. The CDR3 spells CASSEFASGRGRTQYF. The CDR3 coding sequence is TGTGCCAGCAGTGAATTCGCTAGCGGGAGGGGGAGGACCCAGTACTTC.

The J gene is TRBJ2-2, the V gene TRBV6-5, with 8 bases aligning to TRBD1. Germline-derived CDR1 and CDR2 are MNHEY and SVGAGI. The ends lost 6 bases at V and 4 bases at J; junction bases unmatched: 7. The CDR3 spans 15 residues. The CDR3 reads CASRKDRASTGELFF. In DNA, the CDR3 is TGTGCCAGCAGGAAGGACAGGGCGAGCACCGGGGAGCTGTTTTTT.

The chain is built from TRBV5-1 and TRBJ2-1, with 7 bases lining up with TRBD1. The CDR3 sequence is 13 residues long. With 4 bases clipped from V and 9 bases from J, the junction kept 7 bases outside the gene matches. Germline V gene lookup returns CDR1 SGHRS and CDR2 YFSETQ. The CDR3 sequence is CASSVTGIGEQFF. The CDR3 DNA is TGCGCCAGCAGCGTGACAGGGATAGGTGAGCAGTTCTTC. The full variable domain, rest sourced from reference TRBV5-1 and TRBJ2-1, is KAGVTQTPRYLIKTRGQQVTLSCSPISGHRSVSWYQQTPGQGLQFLFEYFSETQRNKGNFPGRFSGRQFSNSRSEMNVSTLELGDSALYLCASSVTGIGEQFFGPGTRLTVL.

DNA for the CDR3: TGTGCCAGCAGCCCGATTCATAGCAATCAGCCCCAGCATTTT. Translated: CASSPIHSNQPQHF. The rearrangement joins TRBV28 to TRBJ1-5; D remains ambiguous. V lost 6 bases, J lost 0 bases, and 9 bases lay in between. Looked up from germline, CDR1 is MDHEN and CDR2 is SYDVKM. CDR3 size: 14 residues. Complete variable domain (other parts from reference TRBV28 and TRBJ1-5): DVKVTQSSRYLVKRTGEKVFLECVQDMDHENMFWYRQDPGLGLRLIYFSYDVKMKEKGDIPEGYSVSREKKERFSLILESASTNQTSMYLCASSPIHSNQPQHFGDGTRLSIL.

This clone has a single count. V is TRBV29-1 and J is TRBJ1-3, with 8 bases lining up with TRBD1. The V gene end was trimmed by 7 bases and the J gene end by 0 bases; junction bases not matched to a gene: 8. This CDR3 has 15 amino acids. Germline V gene data show CDR1 as SQVTM and CDR2 as ANQGSEA. CDR3 DNA: TGCAGCGCGAGGACAGGGAAGAGCTCTGGAAACACCATATATTTT. It yields the protein CSARTGKSSGNTIYF.

The chain is built from TRBV6-9 and TRBJ2-1, with 13 nucleotides matching TRBD2. Per germline, CDR1 MNHGY and CDR2 SVAAGI. This CDR3 region has 19 residues. V gave up 7 bases and J gave up 0 bases; unmatched junction bases: 12. CDR3 DNA: TGTGCCAGCAACCTACTCCGGACTAGCGGGAGAAGCTCCTACAATGAGCAGTTCTTC. It codes for CASNLLRTSGRSSYNEQFF.

The gene calls are TRBV30 and TRBJ1-1; tentatively, D is TRBD1 (6 bases). The CDR3 runs to 13 residues. Trimming cost V 2 bases and J 8 bases, with 15 bases left between them. From germline, CDR1 is GTSNPN and CDR2 SVGIG (reference sequence). DNA for the CDR3: TGTGCCTGGAGTTTGGACAGTTGGGGCGAAGCTTTCTTT. This gives the protein CAWSLDSWGEAFF. Combining the CDR3 with reference TRBV30 and TRBJ1-1 gives the whole variable domain SQTIHQWPATLVQPVGSPLSLECTVEGTSNPNLYWYRQAAGRGLQLLFYSVGIGQISSEVPQNLSASRPQDRQFILSSKKLLLSDSGFYLCAWSLDSWGEAFFGQGTRLTVV.

The CDR3 here is CASSFAGTANTEAFF. The CDR3 bases are TGTGCCAGCAGTTTCGCCGGGACAGCGAACACTGAAGCTTTCTTT. The chain links TRBV27 to TRBJ1-1; 7 bases align to TRBD1. V shed 3 bases and J 1 base; nucleotides not matched to a gene: 5. CDR3 length: 15 amino acids. Looked up from germline, CDR1 is MNHEY and CDR2 is SMNVEV (reference sequence).

The chain recombines TRBV10-1 with TRBJ2-2; 7 bases fit TRBD1. V was pared by 8 bases and J by 6 bases, with 15 bases of the junction left unmatched. This CDR3 is 16 amino acids long. Germline assignment: CDR1 WNHNN and CDR2 SYGVQD (reference sequence). CDR3 amino acids: CASPSGGRVSPGELFF. The CDR3 bases are TGCGCCAGCCCCTCAGGGGGACGGGTAAGCCCCGGGGAGCTGTTTTTT.

This clone was observed a single time. The V gene is TRBV27, the J gene TRBJ2-3, with D possibly being TRBD1 or TRBD2 (5 bases each). With 3 bases removed from V and 0 bases from J, the gap between germline ends came to 13 bases. This CDR3 is 16 amino acids long. CDR1 and CDR2 (germline): MNHEY, SMNVEV (reference sequence). The CDR3 DNA reads as TGTGCCAGCAGTTTCAGGGTTGGCGGGAGCACAGATACGCAGTATTTT. Encoded protein: CASSFRVGGSTDTQYF.

CDR3 nucleotides: TGTGCCAGCAGTCTAAAACCGGGACAGGGTAATGAAAAACTGTTTTTT. Its translation is CASSLKPGQGNEKLFF. The chain has TRBV3-1 (or the pseudogene TRBV3-2) and TRBJ1-4, with 9 positions matching TRBD1. The CDR3 totals 16 residues. Germline loops: CDR1 LGHDT, CDR2 YNNKEL (reference sequence). V was clipped by 6 bases and J by 4 bases; unmatched bases: 9.

The rearrangement joins TRBV2 to TRBJ1-5, with TRBD1 identical over 9 bases. This CDR3 has 13 amino acids. V was clipped by 4 bases and J by 6 bases; unmatched bases: 1. Germline V lookup: CDR1 SNHLY, CDR2 FYNNEI. CDR3 in DNA: TGTGCCAGCAGTGGACAGGGGGTTCAGCCCCAGCATTTT. This gives the protein CASSGQGVQPQHF.